This TCR beta chain was sequenced for a study of blood T cell repertoires in COVID-19. Study information: Sites in the United States, Italy and Spain provided acute and convalescent COVID-19 samples.

Method: immunoSEQ multiplex PCR; TCRdb's copy keeps in-frame clones and lacks some. The sample carries around 43,000 clones, around 85% recorded once. Per germline, CDR1 MNHEY and CDR2 SVGAGI. Trimming pared 0 bases from V and 2 bases from J, leaving 10 bases between. This CDR3 is built from 15 residues. The TCR was taken from a woman of 80 years or more with acute or convalescent COVID-19. Source material: peripheral blood. The chain combines TRBV6-5 with TRBJ2-5; D possibly corresponds to TRBD2 (7 bases). The CDR3 here is CASSYSRGGQETQYF. CDR3 DNA: TGTGCCAGCAGTTACTCGAGGGGGGGGCAAGAGACCCAGTACTTC.